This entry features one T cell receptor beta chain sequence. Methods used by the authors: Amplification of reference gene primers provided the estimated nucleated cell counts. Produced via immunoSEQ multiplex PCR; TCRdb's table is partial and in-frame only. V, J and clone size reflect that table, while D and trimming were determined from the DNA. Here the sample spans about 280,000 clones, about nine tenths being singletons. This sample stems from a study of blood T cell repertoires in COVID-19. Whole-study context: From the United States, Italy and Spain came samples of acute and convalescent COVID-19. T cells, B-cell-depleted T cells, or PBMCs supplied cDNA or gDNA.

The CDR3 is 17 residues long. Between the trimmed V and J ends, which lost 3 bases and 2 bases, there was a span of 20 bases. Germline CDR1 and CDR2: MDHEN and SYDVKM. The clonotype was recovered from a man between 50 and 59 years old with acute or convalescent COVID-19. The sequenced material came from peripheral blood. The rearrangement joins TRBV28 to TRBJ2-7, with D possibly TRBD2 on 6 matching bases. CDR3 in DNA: TGTGCCAGCAGTTTCGGAGGGCATAAGCGCGGACCCTACGAGCAGTACTTC. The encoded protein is CASSFGGHKRGPYEQYF.